Described below is a single T cell receptor beta chain sequence and its context. The antigen it binds to is not known. One base away there is no much larger clone; base qualities are not given. The Qiagen DNeasy kit was used to extract genomic DNA from unsorted PBMCs and from the negatively selected CD4+ and CD8+ fractions. TCR beta CDR3 regions were amplified by immunoSEQ multiplex PCR using primers annealing to V and J segments. A synthetic immune receptor repertoire was used to minimize amplification bias, and any remaining bias was removed computationally after sequencing. Per the authors' processing: Repertoire diversity was quantified as the Shannon entropy index using custom Python scripts. Unsorted, CD4+ and CD8+ repertoires were examined separately, except in combined analyses, for which CD4+ and CD8+ sequences were merged in silico. Clonal expansion was defined as a frequency increase of at least 2-fold after treatment compared with C1D1, and clones undetected at baseline were assigned a pseudocount of 0.5. Singleton clones were defined as clones with 0 or 1 copy at C1D1, and non-singleton clones were defined as clones with 2 or more copies. By matching protein sequences in sorted samples from the same patient, clones expanded in unsorted samples were annotated as CD4+, CD8+ or unknown. Wilcoxon tests on paired samples were used to test changes in diversity from C1D1 to C4D1. What TCRdb holds here is the immuneACCESS table cut down to in-frame rearrangements. Part of the clones is not present; checked against another copy, under half of the missing clones reflect an unresolved V gene, and the others are unexplained. V, J and clone size are taken as reported in that table, and D and trimming were inferred from the DNA itself. The sample includes about 24,000 clones, with roughly 89% observed a single time. The top ten clones comprise roughly 1.8% of the sample.

The CDR3 runs 16 residues from the cysteine to the phenylalanine. The kept DNA is CDR3 alone, 48 bases in frame from the first base. CDR1 is given as MNHEY and CDR2 as SVGAGI, both from the germline V gene. Compared with germline, V lacks 0 bases and J lacks 5 bases; bases without a gene match: 7. This sample stems from a study of PD-1 blockade in classical Hodgkin lymphoma (dated by TCRdb to about 2020). About the investigation overall: Nivolumab dosing was 3 mg/kg intravenously every 2 weeks, continuing until either disease progression or unacceptable toxicity. To define a peripheral blood immune signature of response to PD-1 blockade in classical Hodgkin lymphoma, the study combined TCR beta sequencing with CyTOF.

What this sample's time point label stands for: cycle 1 day 1 (C1D1), immediately before nivolumab initiation. All trial patients had relapsed after autologous stem cell transplantation, with cohorts A, B and C differing in prior brentuximab vedotin exposure. A Miltenyi CD4+ T cell isolation kit was used for magnetic negative selection to purify CD4+ T cells from thawed PBMCs. A total of over 55 patients with relapsed/refractory classical Hodgkin lymphoma made up the trial cohort, and each patient's best overall response was complete response, partial response or progressive disease. In the multi-cohort phase II CheckMate 205 trial, trial patients received single-agent nivolumab. An independent review committee assessed best overall response using the 2007 International Working Group response criteria. Trial PBMCs were collected just before the start of nivolumab (C1D1) and during therapy at cycle 2 day 1 and cycle 4 day 1. After peripheral blood was drawn into 8 mL Vacutainer Cell Preparation Tubes, PBMCs were isolated by centrifugation and then cryopreserved. Purified CD4+ and CD8+ fractions were prepared only for cases where an additional PBMC sample was available. On LS columns in a quadroMACS separator, the magnetically labelled cells were depleted, and the flow-through was collected as the purified fraction.

Results the study describes overall, beyond this receptor: Trial patients achieving complete response had baseline diversity similar to newly diagnosed patients, whereas partial responders and progressors had significantly lower diversity. Lower diversity was observed in patients in whom nivolumab was started less than 1 year after ASCT, and these patients were excluded from later analyses so that confounding by immune reconstitution would be avoided. A significant rise by C4D1 was seen in CD4+ but not CD8+ TCR diversity (p=0.0027 vs p=0.16), with the rise being most apparent in complete responders (p=0.02). Newly diagnosed patients were reported to have lower baseline TCR diversity than healthy donors, and relapsed/refractory patients were reported to have lower baseline TCR diversity still. The study was restricted to a single clinical trial cohort, and the causes of repertoire differences, possibly disease activity or prior therapy, were left undefined.

The sequence derives from a human donor with classical Hodgkin lymphoma. The source was CD4+ T cells from blood, collected at baseline. The V gene is TRBV6-5 and the J gene is TRBJ2-7, and TRBD1 aligns with 10 junction nucleotides. The DNA sequence is as follows: TGTGCCAGCAGTTACTCTGACAGGGGGCTTTATGACGAGCAGTACTTC. Its protein reads: CASSYSDRGLYDEQYF.